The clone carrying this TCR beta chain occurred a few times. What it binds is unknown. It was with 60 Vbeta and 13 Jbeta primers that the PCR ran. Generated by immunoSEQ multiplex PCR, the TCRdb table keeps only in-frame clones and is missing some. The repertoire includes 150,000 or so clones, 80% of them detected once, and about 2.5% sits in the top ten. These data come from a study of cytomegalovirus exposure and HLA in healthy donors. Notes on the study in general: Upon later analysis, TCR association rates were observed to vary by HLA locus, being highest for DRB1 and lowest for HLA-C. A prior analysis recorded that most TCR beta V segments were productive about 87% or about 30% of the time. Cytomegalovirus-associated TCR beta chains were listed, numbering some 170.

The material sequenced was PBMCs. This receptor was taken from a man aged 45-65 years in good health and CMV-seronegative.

CDR3 sequence (DNA): TGTGCCAGCAGCCAAGAGAGGCTCCTGGCAGGGTCAGATACGCAGTATTTT. It encodes CASSQERLLAGSDTQYF. The chain couples TRBV4-2 to TRBJ2-3, with D possibly being TRBD1 (5 bases). The CDR3 extends over 17 amino acids. Deletions cut 0 bases from V and 4 bases from J, with 17 bases between. Per the germline V gene, CDR1 is LGHNA and CDR2 is YNFKEQ.